This T cell receptor beta chain came from a study of T cells after yellow fever vaccination. General observations from the study: The CD4 compartment and the CD8 compartment contained a small share of clonotypes in common.

This clonotype was seen only a few times. Its specificity is unknown. V shed 3 bases and J shed 1 base, with 10 bases lying between them. The CDR3 loop spans 14 amino acids. Germline CDR1 and CDR2: LNHDA and SQIVND (reference sequence). TCRdb fed the 5' RACE reads into MiXCR, producing one record per CDR3 protein. The sample comprises about 360,000 distinct CDR3 sequences, 6.2% of which are singletons, and over 14% rests with the top ten. V usage is TRBV19 and J usage is TRBJ2-7; weak D call: TRBD1 (5 bases). The receptor was isolated from a young man who received the YFV17D yellow fever vaccine. Specimen: PBMCs, collected 5 days after the yellow fever booster vaccination. The CDR3 DNA reads TGTGCCAGTAGTATGAACAGGCTATCCTACGAGCAGTACTTC. Translated, it gives CASSMNRLSYEQYF.